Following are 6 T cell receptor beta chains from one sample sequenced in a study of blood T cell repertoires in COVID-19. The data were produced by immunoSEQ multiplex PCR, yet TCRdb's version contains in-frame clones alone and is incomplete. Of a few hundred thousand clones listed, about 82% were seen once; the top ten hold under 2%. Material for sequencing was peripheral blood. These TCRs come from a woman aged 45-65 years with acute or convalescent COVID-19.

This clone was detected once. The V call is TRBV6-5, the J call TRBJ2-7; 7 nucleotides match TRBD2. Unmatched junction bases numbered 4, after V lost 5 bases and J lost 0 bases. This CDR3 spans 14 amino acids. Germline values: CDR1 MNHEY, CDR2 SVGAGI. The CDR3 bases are TGTGCCAGCAGTCAAAGCGGGACCTCCTACGAGCAGTACTTC. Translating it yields CASSQSGTSYEQYF.

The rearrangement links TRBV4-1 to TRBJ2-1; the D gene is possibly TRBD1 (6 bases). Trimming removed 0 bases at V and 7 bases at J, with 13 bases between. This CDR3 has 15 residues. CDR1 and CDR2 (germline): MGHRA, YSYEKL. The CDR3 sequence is CASSQEATRGNEQFF. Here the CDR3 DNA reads TGCGCCAGCAGCCAAGAAGCTACGAGGGGGAATGAGCAGTTCTTC.

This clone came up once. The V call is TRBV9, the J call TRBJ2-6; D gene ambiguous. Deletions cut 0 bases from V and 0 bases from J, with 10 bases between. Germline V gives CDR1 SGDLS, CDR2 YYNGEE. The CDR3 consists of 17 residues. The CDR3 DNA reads TGTGCCAGCAGCGTAGGCGATCCCATCTCTGGGGCCAACGTCCTGACTTTC. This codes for CASSVGDPISGANVLTF.

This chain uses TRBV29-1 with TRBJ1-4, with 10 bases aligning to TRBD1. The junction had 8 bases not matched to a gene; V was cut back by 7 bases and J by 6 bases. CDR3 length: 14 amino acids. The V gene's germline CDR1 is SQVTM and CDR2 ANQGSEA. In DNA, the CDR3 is TGCAGCGCACAACCCGGGACAGGGGATGAAAAACTGTTTTTT. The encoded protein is CSAQPGTGDEKLFF.

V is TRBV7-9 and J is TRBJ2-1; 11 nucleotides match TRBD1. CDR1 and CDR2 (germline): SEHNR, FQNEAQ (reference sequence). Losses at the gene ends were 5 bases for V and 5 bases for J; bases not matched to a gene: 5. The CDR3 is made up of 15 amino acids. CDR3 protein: CASSPWDRGNNEQFF. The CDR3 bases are TGTGCCAGCAGCCCCTGGGACAGGGGGAACAATGAGCAGTTCTTC.

The CDR3 protein is CASSLGGDSNQPQHF. DNA for the CDR3: TGTGCCAGCAGTTTGGGGGGAGATAGCAATCAGCCCCAGCATTTT. This sequence joins TRBV6-6 and TRBJ1-5, with a possible D match to TRBD1 (5 bases). With 4 bases removed from V and 0 bases from J, the gap between germline ends came to 10 bases. The V gene's germline CDR1 is MNHNY and CDR2 SVGAGI (reference sequence). The CDR3 consists of 15 residues.